This T cell receptor (beta chain) was sequenced in a study of human T cells and chemical hapten exposure. Study details: Across the whole study, which lasted approximately 5.5 months, patients were given diphenylcyclopropenone on the scalp once a week.

For the library, individual cDNA molecules each received unique molecular identifiers. TCRdb passed the RACE reads through MiXCR, listing each CDR3 protein once. In the table there are around 200,000 distinct CDR3 sequences, under 35% of which are singletons. Time point in this sample: pre-sensitization, week 0. Treatment in this sample: therapeutic diphenylcyclopropenone sensitization with weekly scalp DPC. Blood was drawn before each patch test was applied. Donors, patients with alopecia ranging from 18 to 70 years old and judged suitable for DPC, provided samples. The CDR3 consists of 19 residues. Germline lookup yields CDR1 LGHDT and CDR2 YNNKEL (reference sequence). V dropped 2 bases and J dropped 0; count of bases not matched to a gene: 9.

The material sequenced was whole blood, taken in connection with sensitization to the hapten diphenylcyclopropenone (DPC). The TCR originated in a woman aged 25 to 45 with alopecia areata. Some clones in this sample may be carry-over from other donors' samples. The V gene is TRBV3-1, the J gene TRBJ2-7, with 14 positions matching TRBD2. CDR3 in DNA: TGTGCCAGCAGCCAACTTGGGACTAGCGGGAGCTGGAGCTCCTACGAGCAGTACTTC. Translating gives CASSQLGTSGSWSSYEQYF.